The present T cell receptor beta chain was sequenced within a study of T cells in Graves' hyperthyroidism and ophthalmopathy. Using RNA transcripts as the source, TCR beta CDR3 regions were amplified. An initial round of RT-PCR targeting the TCR CDR3 relied on the HTBI primer set. TCRdb re-analysed the multiplex PCR reads in MiXCR, keeping a single row per CDR3 protein. The data contain about 500,000 distinct CDR3 sequences, roughly an eighth of them singletons. The CDR3 covers 13 residues. V lost 0 bases to trimming and J lost 8 bases, with 10 bases between them. Germline V gene sequence: CDR1 LGHDT, CDR2 YNNKEL (reference sequence). This clonotype has ten or more counts. Graves' hyperthyroidism was deemed stable given no ophthalmopathy progression within 18 months. Lactation, pregnancy, other autoimmune disease or uncontrolled infection excluded patients.

The gene calls are TRBV3-1 and TRBJ1-2, with TRBD1 as a possible D gene (5 bases). The receptor comes from a woman younger than 35 with Graves' hyperthyroidism. The sample comprised blood. The CDR3 bases are TGTGCCAGCAGCCAAGATTTGGGGCACGGCTACACCTTC. Translation gives CASSQDLGHGYTF.